The T cell receptor beta chain under discussion was sequenced for a study of cytomegalovirus exposure and HLA in healthy donors. General study results and limits: In all likelihood, a cluster of highly shared sequence variants was a sequencing artifact.

This clone has only a few counts. What it recognizes is unknown. The PCR used 60 Vbeta and 13 Jbeta primers. The data were produced by immunoSEQ multiplex PCR, yet TCRdb's version contains in-frame clones alone and is incomplete. This repertoire shows 90,000 to 150,000 clones, nearly 65% found once; its top ten account for approximately 9.1%. The source material was PBMCs. The sequence was collected from a man in his forties in good health and CMV-seropositive.

This chain's CDR3 is CAWSVMQGPSQPQHF. The CDR3 bases are TGTGCCTGGAGTGTTATGCAGGGGCCGAGTCAGCCCCAGCATTTT. The rearrangement joins TRBV30 to TRBJ1-5; tentatively, D is TRBD1 (6 bases). Germline CDR1 reads GTSNPN; CDR2 reads SVGIG (reference sequence). V was cut by 0 bases and J by 6 bases, with 15 bases left in between. There are 15 residues in the CDR3.